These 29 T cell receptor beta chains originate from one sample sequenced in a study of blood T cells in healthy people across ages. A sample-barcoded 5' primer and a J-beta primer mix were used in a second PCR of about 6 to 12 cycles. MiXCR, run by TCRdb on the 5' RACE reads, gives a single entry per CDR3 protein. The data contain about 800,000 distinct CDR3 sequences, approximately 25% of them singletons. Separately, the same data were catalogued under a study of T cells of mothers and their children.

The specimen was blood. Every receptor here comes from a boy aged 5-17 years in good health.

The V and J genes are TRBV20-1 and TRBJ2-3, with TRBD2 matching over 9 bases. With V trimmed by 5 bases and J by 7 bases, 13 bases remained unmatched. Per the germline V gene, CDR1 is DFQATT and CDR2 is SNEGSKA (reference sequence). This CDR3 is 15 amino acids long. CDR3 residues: CSAALAGLAPNTQYF. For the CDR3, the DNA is TGCAGTGCTGCACTGGCGGGACTAGCTCCTAATACGCAGTATTTT.

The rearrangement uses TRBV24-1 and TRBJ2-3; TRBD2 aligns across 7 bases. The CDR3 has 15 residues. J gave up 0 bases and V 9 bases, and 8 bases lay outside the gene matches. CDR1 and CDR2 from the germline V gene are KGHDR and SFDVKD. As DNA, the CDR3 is TGTGCCACCTGTGTCGGTAGCGGGAGCACAGATACGCAGTATTTT. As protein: CATCVGSGSTDTQYF.

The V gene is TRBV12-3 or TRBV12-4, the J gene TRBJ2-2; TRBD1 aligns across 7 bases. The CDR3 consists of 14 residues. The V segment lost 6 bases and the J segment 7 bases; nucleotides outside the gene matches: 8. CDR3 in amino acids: CASSSGTVNGELFF. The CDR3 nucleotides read TGTGCCAGCAGCTCCGGGACAGTAAACGGGGAGCTGTTTTTT.

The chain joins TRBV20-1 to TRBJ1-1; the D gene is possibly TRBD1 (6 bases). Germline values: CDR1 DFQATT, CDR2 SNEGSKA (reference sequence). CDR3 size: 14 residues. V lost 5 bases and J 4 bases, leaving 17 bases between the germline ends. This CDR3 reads CSALELGGGTEAFF. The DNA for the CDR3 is TGCAGTGCTTTAGAACTAGGGGGAGGCACTGAAGCTTTCTTT.

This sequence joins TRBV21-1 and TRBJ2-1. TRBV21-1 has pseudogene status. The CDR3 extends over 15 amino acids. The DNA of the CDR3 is TGTGCCAGCAGTTATGGACAGGGCTCCTACAATGAGCAGTTCTTC. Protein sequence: CASSYGQGSYNEQFF.

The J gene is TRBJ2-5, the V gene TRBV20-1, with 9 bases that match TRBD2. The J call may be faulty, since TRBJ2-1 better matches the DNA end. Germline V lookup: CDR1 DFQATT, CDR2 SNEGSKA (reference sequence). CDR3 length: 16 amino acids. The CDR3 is CSARDLGTSPHNEQFF. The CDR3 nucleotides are TGCAGTGCTAGAGATCTCGGGACTAGCCCCCACAATGAGCAGTTCTTC.

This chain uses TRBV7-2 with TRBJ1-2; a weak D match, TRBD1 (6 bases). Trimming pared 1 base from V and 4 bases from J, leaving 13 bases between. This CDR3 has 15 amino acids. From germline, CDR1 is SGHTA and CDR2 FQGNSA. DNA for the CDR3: TGTGCCAGCAGCTTAGAGAGAGGGGGTGGCTATGGCTACACCTTC. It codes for CASSLERGGGYGYTF. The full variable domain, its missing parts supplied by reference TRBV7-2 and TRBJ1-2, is GAGVSQSPSNKVTEKGKDVELRCDPISGHTALYWYRQSLGQGLEFLIYFQGNSAPDKSGLPSDRFSAERTGGSVSTLTIQRTQQEDSAVYLCASSLERGGGYGYTFGSGTRLTVV.

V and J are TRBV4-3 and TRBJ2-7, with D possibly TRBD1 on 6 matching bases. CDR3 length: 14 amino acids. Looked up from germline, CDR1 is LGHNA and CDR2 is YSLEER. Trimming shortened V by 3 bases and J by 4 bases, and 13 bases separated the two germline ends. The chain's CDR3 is CASSQERGWYEQYF. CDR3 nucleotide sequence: TGCGCCAGCAGCCAGGAGAGGGGGTGGTACGAGCAGTACTTC.

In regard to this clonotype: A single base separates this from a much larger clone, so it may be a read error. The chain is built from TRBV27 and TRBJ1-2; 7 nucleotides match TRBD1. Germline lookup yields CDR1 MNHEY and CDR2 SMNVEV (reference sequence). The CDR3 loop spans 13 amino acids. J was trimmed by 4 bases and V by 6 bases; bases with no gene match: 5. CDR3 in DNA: TGTGCCAGCAGGTCGAGGGACAGCTATGGCTACACCTTC. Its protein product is CASRSRDSYGYTF.

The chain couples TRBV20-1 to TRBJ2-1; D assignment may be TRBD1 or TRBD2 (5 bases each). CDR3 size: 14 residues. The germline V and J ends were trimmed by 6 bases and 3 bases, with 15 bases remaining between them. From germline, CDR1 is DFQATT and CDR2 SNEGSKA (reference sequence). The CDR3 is CSAKTGTHYNEQFF. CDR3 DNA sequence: TGCAGTGCCAAAACCGGGACCCACTACAATGAGCAGTTCTTC.

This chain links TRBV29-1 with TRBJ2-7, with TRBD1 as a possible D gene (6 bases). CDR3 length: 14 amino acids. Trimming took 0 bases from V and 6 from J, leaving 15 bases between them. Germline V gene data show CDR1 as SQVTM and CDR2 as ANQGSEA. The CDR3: CSVEEGDIRPEQYF. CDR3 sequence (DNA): TGCAGCGTTGAAGAGGGGGACATCAGGCCCGAGCAGTACTTC.

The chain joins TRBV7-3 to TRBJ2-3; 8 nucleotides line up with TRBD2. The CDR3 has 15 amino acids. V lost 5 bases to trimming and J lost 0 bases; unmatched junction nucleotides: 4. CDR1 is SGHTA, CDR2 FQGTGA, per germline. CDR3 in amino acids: CASSPGGSSTDTQYF. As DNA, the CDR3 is TGTGCCAGCAGCCCGGGGGGGTCTAGCACAGATACGCAGTATTTT.

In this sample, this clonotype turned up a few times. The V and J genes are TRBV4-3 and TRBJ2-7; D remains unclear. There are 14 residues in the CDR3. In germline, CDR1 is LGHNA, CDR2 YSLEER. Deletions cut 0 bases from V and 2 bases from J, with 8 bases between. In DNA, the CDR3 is TGCGCCAGCAGCCAAGATTACAGTACCTACGAGCAGTACTTC. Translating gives CASSQDYSTYEQYF.

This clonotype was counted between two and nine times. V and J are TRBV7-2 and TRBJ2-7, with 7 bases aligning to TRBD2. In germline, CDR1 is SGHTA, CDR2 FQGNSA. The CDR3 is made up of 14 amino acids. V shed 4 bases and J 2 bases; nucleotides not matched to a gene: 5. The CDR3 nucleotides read TGTGCCAGCAGCTCCTGGGAGGGCACCTACGAGCAGTACTTC. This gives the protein CASSSWEGTYEQYF. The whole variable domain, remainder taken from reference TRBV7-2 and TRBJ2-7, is GAGVSQSPSNKVTEKGKDVELRCDPISGHTALYWYRQSLGQGLEFLIYFQGNSAPDKSGLPSDRFSAERTGGSVSTLTIQRTQQEDSAVYLCASSSWEGTYEQYFGPGTRLTVT.

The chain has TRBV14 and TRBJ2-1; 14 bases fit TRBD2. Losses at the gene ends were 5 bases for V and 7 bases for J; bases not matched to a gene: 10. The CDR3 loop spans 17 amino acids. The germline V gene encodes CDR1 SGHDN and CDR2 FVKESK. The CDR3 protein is CASSSQHGTSGRNEQFF. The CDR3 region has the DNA TGTGCCAGCAGCTCACAACACGGGACTAGCGGGAGAAATGAGCAGTTCTTC.

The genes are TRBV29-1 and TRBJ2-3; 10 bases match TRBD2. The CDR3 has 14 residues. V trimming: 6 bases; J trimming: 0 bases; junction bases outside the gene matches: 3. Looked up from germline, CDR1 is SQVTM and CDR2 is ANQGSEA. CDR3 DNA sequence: TGCAGCGTAAAGCGGGAGGGGAGCACAGATACGCAGTATTTT. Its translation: CSVKREGSTDTQYF.

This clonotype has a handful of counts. The CDR3 is CASSLAPPDRGKETQYF. Written as DNA, the CDR3 is TGTGCCAGCAGCTTAGCCCCCCCGGACAGGGGTAAAGAGACCCAGTACTTC. This sequence joins TRBV7-9 and TRBJ2-5; 9 nucleotides agree with TRBD1. Trimming at V came to 0 bases and at J to 3 bases, leaving 8 bases not matched to a gene. CDR3 length: 17 residues. Germline V gives CDR1 SEHNR, CDR2 FQNEAQ (reference sequence).

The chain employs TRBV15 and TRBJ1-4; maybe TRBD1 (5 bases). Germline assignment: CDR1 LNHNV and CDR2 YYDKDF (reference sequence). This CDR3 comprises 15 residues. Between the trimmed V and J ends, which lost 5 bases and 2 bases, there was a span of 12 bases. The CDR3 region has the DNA TGTGCCACCAGCGGCTCCGGGACCACTAATGAAAAACTGTTTTTT. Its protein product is CATSGSGTTNEKLFF. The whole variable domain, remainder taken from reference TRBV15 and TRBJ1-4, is DAMVIQNPRYQVTQFGKPVTLSCSQTLNHNVMYWYQQKSSQAPKLLFHYYDKDFNNEADTPDNFQSRRPNTSFCFLDIRSPGLGDTAMYLCATSGSGTTNEKLFFGSGTQLSVL.

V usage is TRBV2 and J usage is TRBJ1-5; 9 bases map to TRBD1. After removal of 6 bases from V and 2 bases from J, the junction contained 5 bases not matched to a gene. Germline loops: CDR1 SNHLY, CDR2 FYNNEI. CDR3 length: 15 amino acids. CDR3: CASRETGGGNQPQHF. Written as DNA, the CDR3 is TGTGCCAGCAGGGAGACAGGGGGTGGCAATCAGCCCCAGCATTTT.

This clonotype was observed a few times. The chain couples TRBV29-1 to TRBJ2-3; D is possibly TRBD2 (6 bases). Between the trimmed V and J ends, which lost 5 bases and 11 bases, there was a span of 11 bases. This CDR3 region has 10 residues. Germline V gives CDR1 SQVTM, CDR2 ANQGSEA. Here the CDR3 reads CSVHTGGQYF. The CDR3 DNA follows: TGCAGCGTTCATACCGGGGGGCAGTATTTT.

CDR3 in amino acids: CASSRSRDSPLHF. The CDR3 bases are TGTGCCAGCAGCCGATCGCGGGATTCACCCCTCCACTTT. The rearrangement uses TRBV3-1 and TRBJ1-6; no definite D call. CDR1 and CDR2 (germline): LGHDT, YNNKEL (reference sequence). The CDR3 has 13 residues. V was pared by 4 bases and J by 8 bases, with 9 bases between.

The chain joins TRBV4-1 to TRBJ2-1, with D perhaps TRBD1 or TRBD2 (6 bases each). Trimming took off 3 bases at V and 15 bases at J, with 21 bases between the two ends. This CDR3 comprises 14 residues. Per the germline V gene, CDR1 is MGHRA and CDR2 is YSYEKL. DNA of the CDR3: TGCGCCAGCAGCCAGGGAACGACAGGAGGGACCCGGTTCTTC. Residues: CASSQGTTGGTRFF.

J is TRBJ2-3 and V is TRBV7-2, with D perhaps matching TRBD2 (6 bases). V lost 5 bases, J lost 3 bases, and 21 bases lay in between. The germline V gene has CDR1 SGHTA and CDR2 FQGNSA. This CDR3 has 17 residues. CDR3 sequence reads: CASSPRPPAAGTDTQYF. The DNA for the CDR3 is TGTGCCAGCAGCCCTAGACCCCCAGCGGCGGGGACAGATACGCAGTATTTT.

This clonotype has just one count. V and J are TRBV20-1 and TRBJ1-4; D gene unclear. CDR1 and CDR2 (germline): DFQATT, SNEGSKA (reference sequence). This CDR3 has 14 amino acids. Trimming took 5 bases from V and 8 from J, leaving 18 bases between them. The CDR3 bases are TGCAGTGCTGCCCGGCAGCCCACTCCCGAAAAACTGTTTTTT. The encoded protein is CSAARQPTPEKLFF.

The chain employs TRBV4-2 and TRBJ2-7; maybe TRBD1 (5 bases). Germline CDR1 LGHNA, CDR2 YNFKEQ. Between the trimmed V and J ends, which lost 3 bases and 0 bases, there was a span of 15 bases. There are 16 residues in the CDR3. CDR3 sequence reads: CASSQSTGFYSYEQYF. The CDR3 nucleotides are TGTGCCAGCAGCCAGTCAACAGGTTTCTACTCCTACGAGCAGTACTTC.

The CDR3 region has the DNA TGTGCCAGCAATCCAGGGTCAGATACGCAGTATTTT. Its translation is CASNPGSDTQYF. The V call is TRBV28, the J call TRBJ2-3, with D perhaps matching TRBD1 (5 bases). V lost 7 bases and J 4 bases, leaving 9 bases between the germline ends. The germline V gene has CDR1 MDHEN and CDR2 SYDVKM. The CDR3 length is 12 residues.

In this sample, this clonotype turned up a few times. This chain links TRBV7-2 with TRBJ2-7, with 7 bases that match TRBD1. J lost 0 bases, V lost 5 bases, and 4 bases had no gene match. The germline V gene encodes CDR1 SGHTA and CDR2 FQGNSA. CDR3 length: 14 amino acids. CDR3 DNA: TGTGCCAGCAGCGCAAGACAGGGCTCCTACGAGCAGTACTTC. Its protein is CASSARQGSYEQYF. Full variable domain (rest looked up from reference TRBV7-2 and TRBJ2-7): GAGVSQSPSNKVTEKGKDVELRCDPISGHTALYWYRQSLGQGLEFLIYFQGNSAPDKSGLPSDRFSAERTGGSVSTLTIQRTQQEDSAVYLCASSARQGSYEQYFGPGTRLTVT.

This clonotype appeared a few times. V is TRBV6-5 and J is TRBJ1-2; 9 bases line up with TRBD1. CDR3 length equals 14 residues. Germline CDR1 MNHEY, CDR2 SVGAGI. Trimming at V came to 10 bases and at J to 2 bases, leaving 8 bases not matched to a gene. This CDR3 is CATRGQGPNYGYTF. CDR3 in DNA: TGTGCCACCCGAGGACAGGGGCCGAACTATGGCTACACCTTC.

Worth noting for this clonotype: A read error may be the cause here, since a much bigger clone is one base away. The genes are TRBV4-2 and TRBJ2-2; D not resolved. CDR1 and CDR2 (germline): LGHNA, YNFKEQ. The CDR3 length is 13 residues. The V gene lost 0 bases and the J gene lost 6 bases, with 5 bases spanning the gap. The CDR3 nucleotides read TGTGCCAGCAGCCAAGATTTCGCCGGGGAGCTGTTTTTT. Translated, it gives CASSQDFAGELFF.